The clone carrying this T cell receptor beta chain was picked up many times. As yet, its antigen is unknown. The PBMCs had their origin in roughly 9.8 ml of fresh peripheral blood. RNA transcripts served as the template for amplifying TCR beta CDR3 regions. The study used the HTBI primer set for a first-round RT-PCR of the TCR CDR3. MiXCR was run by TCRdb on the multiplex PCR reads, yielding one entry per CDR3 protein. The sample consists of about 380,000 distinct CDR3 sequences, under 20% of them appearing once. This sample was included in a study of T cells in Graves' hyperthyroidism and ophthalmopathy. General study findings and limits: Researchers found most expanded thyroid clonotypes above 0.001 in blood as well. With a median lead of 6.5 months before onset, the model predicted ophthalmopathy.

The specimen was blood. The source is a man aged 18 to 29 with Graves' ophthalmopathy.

The CDR3 nucleotides read TGTGCCAGCAGCCAGCGGGGGTTCTACAATGAGCAGTTCTTC. It specifies CASSQRGFYNEQFF. The genes are TRBV7-8 and TRBJ2-1; TRBD2 agrees at 8 bases. Germline V lookup: CDR1 SGHVS, CDR2 FQNEAQ. Germline trimming cut 5 bases from V and 3 bases from J; bases unmatched to any gene: 3. The CDR3 sequence is 14 residues long.